This entry concerns a single T cell receptor beta chain. Its antigen is undetermined. The TCR beta cDNA libraries contained unique molecular identifiers. Using its own MiXCR run on the PCR reads, TCRdb lists one record per CDR3 protein. The sample shows some 260,000 distinct CDR3 sequences, 30% to 45% of them seen only once. The data were obtained in a study of post-analysis software for immune sequencing data. Regarding the study as a whole: The five TRBV segments detected at higher frequency in patients than in controls included TRBV5-6, TRBV5-1 and TRBV20-1.

The germline V gene has CDR1 SGHRS and CDR2 YFSETQ. Trimming cost V 0 bases and J 0 bases; bases outside gene matches: 1. This CDR3 spans 15 amino acids. This receptor was taken from a girl aged 5 to 17 with multiple sclerosis. V and J are TRBV5-1 and TRBJ2-3, with 7 bases aligning to TRBD2. The specimen sequenced was blood. DNA of the CDR3: TGCGCCAGCAGCTTGGAACTAGCGAGCACAGATACGCAGTATTTT. Its translation: CASSLELASTDTQYF.